The text below deals with one T cell receptor (beta chain). The data derive from a study of blood T cell repertoires in COVID-19. The method was immunoSEQ multiplex PCR; TCRdb's version includes in-frame clones alone and lacks a portion of them. Of 110,000 to 150,000 clones in the sample, about 76% were seen once. V was pared by 6 bases and J by 6 bases, with 15 bases between. This CDR3 is built from 13 residues. Germline CDR1 is ENHRY and CDR2 is SYGVKD. The receptor comes from a man older than 75 with acute or convalescent COVID-19. This chain links TRBV10-3 with TRBJ2-7, with D perhaps TRBD2 (6 bases). Sequencing was performed on peripheral blood. CDR3 DNA sequence: TGTGCCATCAGCGACGGACCGGAGGGCGAGCAGTACTTC. It translates to CAISDGPEGEQYF.